The TCR beta chain described here comes from a study of control samples from healthy donors and cancer patients. The protocol was immunoSEQ multiplex PCR, while the TCRdb copy is restricted to in-frame clones and leaves out a portion. Among some 100,000 clones, 90% were seen once, and the ten largest hold 3.5% to 4.5%. The germline gives CDR1 LGHNA, CDR2 YNFKEQ. V was clipped by 0 bases and J by 8 bases, with 4 bases between them. The CDR3 is made up of 11 amino acids. The chain links TRBV4-2 to TRBJ1-2; D uncertain. The sequence was collected from a human donor in good health. The donor label of this sample is uncertain. Sequencing was carried out using blood. CDR3 sequence: CASSQDSGYTF. The CDR3 DNA is TGTGCCAGCAGCCAAGATTCAGGCTACACCTTC.